This passage covers 24 T cell receptor beta chains from one sample sequenced in a study of T cell responses to AZD1222 COVID-19 vaccine. Profiled with immunoSEQ multiplex PCR; TCRdb holds only in-frame clones, not every one. The sample gives about 130,000 clones, 93% of which show up once; around 3.3% is in the top ten. Specimen: peripheral blood, collected on day 0 of AZD1222 vaccination. These receptors were taken from an adult in good health.

To note about this clone: Other nucleotide sequences in the sample specify the same CDR3. The rearrangement uses TRBV6-5 and TRBJ1-1, with unresolved D. CDR1 is MNHEY, CDR2 SVGAGI, per germline. V lost 6 bases and J lost 1, with 9 bases in between. This CDR3 contains 13 residues. The CDR3 here is CASSRGGNTEAFF. CDR3 DNA: TGTGCCAGCAGCCGCGGAGGGAACACTGAAGCTTTCTTT.

The CDR3 region is CAWGPQGAQPQHF. The DNA for the CDR3 is TGTGCCTGGGGCCCACAGGGGGCTCAGCCCCAGCATTTT. The genes are TRBV30 and TRBJ1-5; 9 bases map to TRBD1. Germline trimming cut 5 bases from V and 6 bases from J; bases unmatched to any gene: 5. The CDR3 spans 13 residues. Germline V gives CDR1 GTSNPN, CDR2 SVGIG (reference sequence).

The chain uses TRBV24-1 and TRBJ1-5; 8 bases line up with TRBD1. CDR1 is KGHDR, CDR2 SFDVKD, per germline. CDR3 length: 16 amino acids. Losses at the gene ends were 4 bases for V and 6 bases for J; bases not matched to a gene: 10. The CDR3 DNA follows: TGTGCCACCAGTGACTCAGACAGGGGATCGGGTCAGCCCCAGCATTTT. Its translation: CATSDSDRGSGQPQHF.

The rearrangement joins TRBV4-1 to TRBJ1-4; D not resolved. CDR1 and CDR2 from the germline V gene are MGHRA and YSYEKL. This CDR3 is built from 16 residues. V lost 2 bases to trimming and J lost 4 bases, with 14 bases between them. The CDR3 DNA sequence: TGCGCCAGCAGCCAAATGGGTACAAAGTATAATGAAAAACTGTTTTTT. Protein sequence: CASSQMGTKYNEKLFF.

The V and J genes are TRBV7-9 and TRBJ1-6, with no clear D. V lost 1 base and J 7 bases, leaving 5 bases between the germline ends. CDR3 length: 13 residues. Per the germline V gene, CDR1 is SEHNR and CDR2 is FQNEAQ (reference sequence). The CDR3 nucleotides are TGTGCCAGCAGCTTAGTAGGGAATTCACCCCTCCACTTT. Protein sequence: CASSLVGNSPLHF.

The genes are TRBV7-8 and TRBJ2-1; D is undetermined. The CDR3 is made up of 13 amino acids. In germline, CDR1 is SGHVS, CDR2 FQNEAQ. The ends were cut back, 1 base at V and 9 bases at J, with 10 bases in the middle. In DNA form, the CDR3 reads TGTGCCAGCAGCTTAGGGGGTTGGGGTGAGCAGTTCTTC. Translated, it gives CASSLGGWGEQFF.

The chain is built from TRBV7-9 and TRBJ1-5, with a possible D match to TRBD1 (5 bases). In germline, CDR1 is SEHNR, CDR2 FQNEAQ (reference sequence). This CDR3 spans 15 amino acids. V was trimmed by 5 bases and J by 2 bases, leaving 13 bases between them. In DNA, the CDR3 is TGTGCCAGCAGCCTATCGGGGGGTGGCAATCAGCCCCAGCATTTT. Translated: CASSLSGGGNQPQHF.

The chain is built from TRBV28 and TRBJ1-5; no clear D. The germline V gene has CDR1 MDHEN and CDR2 SYDVKM. The CDR3 spans 14 residues. V gave up 4 bases and J gave up 2 bases, with 9 bases separating them. The CDR3 region is CASSWPGRNQPQHF. The CDR3 nucleotides are TGTGCCAGCAGTTGGCCGGGCCGCAATCAGCCCCAGCATTTT.

Only one count was recorded for this clone. The chain is built from TRBV7-9 and TRBJ1-5, with 8 bases identical to TRBD1. Germline loops: CDR1 SEHNR, CDR2 FQNEAQ (reference sequence). With 5 bases clipped from V and 1 base from J, the junction kept 10 bases outside the gene matches. The CDR3 runs to 17 residues. CDR3 amino acids: CASSMSGTGYSNQPQHF. The DNA of the CDR3 is TGTGCCAGCAGCATGTCGGGGACAGGTTACAGCAATCAGCCCCAGCATTTT.

V usage is TRBV19 and J usage is TRBJ2-1; maybe TRBD1 (6 bases). V was clipped by 3 bases and J by 0 bases, with 15 bases between them. Germline V lookup: CDR1 LNHDA, CDR2 SQIVND (reference sequence). The CDR3 extends over 17 amino acids. The CDR3 DNA is TGTGCCAGTAGTATGATGGGGCAGGGGAGCTCCTACAATGAGCAGTTCTTC. It yields the protein CASSMMGQGSSYNEQFF.

V gene TRBV19 combines with J gene TRBJ1-5, with D maybe TRBD1 (6 bases). The V end lost 7 bases, the J end lost 5 bases, and 21 bases lay between the germline ends. Germline assignment: CDR1 LNHDA and CDR2 SQIVND (reference sequence). The CDR3 consists of 16 residues. The CDR3 spells CASNYARAPGDQPQHF. Written as DNA, the CDR3 is TGTGCCAGTAACTACGCCCGGGCCCCAGGGGATCAGCCCCAGCATTTT.

The chain uses TRBV7-9 and TRBJ1-1; TRBD1 might be the D (5 bases). The CDR3 extends over 11 amino acids. The V gene lost 5 bases and the J gene lost 10 bases, with 11 bases spanning the gap. Looked up from germline, CDR1 is SEHNR and CDR2 is FQNEAQ (reference sequence). The CDR3 region is CASSPGGRAFF. In nucleotides, the CDR3 is TGTGCCAGCAGCCCGGGGGGGAGAGCTTTCTTT.

V usage is TRBV9 and J usage is TRBJ2-1, with 10 bases identical to TRBD1. From germline, CDR1 is SGDLS and CDR2 YYNGEE. Germline trimming cut 4 bases from V and 4 bases from J; bases unmatched to any gene: 2. There are 14 residues in the CDR3. In DNA form, the CDR3 reads TGTGCCAGCAGCCCGGGACAGGGGTACAATGAGCAGTTCTTC. This encodes CASSPGQGYNEQFF.

CDR3 bases: TGTGCCAGTAGTGTCATGAACAGGGGAGGGCTCAATGAGCAGTTCTTC. Its translation: CASSVMNRGGLNEQFF. The V call is TRBV19, the J call TRBJ2-1; D possibly uses TRBD1 or TRBD2 (7 bases each). The germline V gene encodes CDR1 LNHDA and CDR2 SQIVND (reference sequence). The CDR3 extends over 16 amino acids. Trimming pared 5 bases from V and 6 bases from J, leaving 20 bases between. Full variable domain (remainder filled in from reference TRBV19 and TRBJ2-1): DGGITQSPKYLFRKEGQNVTLSCEQNLNHDAMYWYRQDPGQGLRLIYYSQIVNDFQKGDIAEGYSVSREKKESFPLTVTSAQKNPTAFYLCASSVMNRGGLNEQFFGPGTRLTVL.

The chain combines TRBV28 with TRBJ1-2; D is ambiguous. This CDR3 is built from 15 residues. Looked up from germline, CDR1 is MDHEN and CDR2 is SYDVKM. Trimming removed 8 bases from V and 2 bases from J, with 18 bases in between. The CDR3 region is CASHRAGSLNYGYTF. In DNA form, the CDR3 reads TGTGCCAGCCATAGGGCCGGCAGCTTGAACTATGGCTACACCTTC.

The rearrangement uses TRBV5-5 and TRBJ1-1, with D tentatively TRBD1 (5 bases). Germline CDR1 is SGHKS and CDR2 is YYEKEE (reference sequence). V gave up 6 bases and J gave up 1 base, with 16 bases separating them. The CDR3 consists of 15 residues. Here the CDR3 reads CASTQGGAANTEAFF. CDR3 DNA: TGTGCCAGCACTCAGGGAGGGGCAGCGAACACTGAAGCTTTCTTT.

This chain links TRBV19 with TRBJ2-1, with TRBD2 matching 15 bases. Losses at the gene ends were 5 bases for V and 9 bases for J; bases not matched to a gene: 5. The CDR3 is 15 amino acids. In germline, CDR1 is LNHDA, CDR2 SQIVND (reference sequence). The CDR3 here is CASSGLAGGPGEQFF. In nucleotides, the CDR3 is TGTGCCAGTAGTGGACTAGCGGGAGGGCCCGGTGAGCAGTTCTTC.

V is TRBV12-3 or TRBV12-4 and J is TRBJ2-7; D is ambiguous. Trimming cost V 2 bases and J 8 bases, with 13 bases left between them. The CDR3 has 13 residues. This CDR3 reads CASSLNQATKQYF. CDR3 nucleotides: TGTGCCAGCAGTTTAAACCAAGCTACGAAGCAGTACTTC.

The DNA of the CDR3 is TGTGCCAGCAGTAGAGGGCTCTATGGCTACACCTTC. Translating it yields CASSRGLYGYTF. J is TRBJ1-2 and V is TRBV28; unclear D gene. The CDR3 sequence is 12 residues long. Looked up from germline, CDR1 is MDHEN and CDR2 is SYDVKM. V lost 5 bases and J 4 bases, leaving 8 bases between the germline ends.

The chain has TRBV3-1 (or the pseudogene TRBV3-2) and TRBJ2-7; D tentatively fits TRBD1 or TRBD2 (5 bases each). The V gene lost 1 base and the J gene lost 7 bases, with 14 bases spanning the gap. Germline loops: CDR1 LGHDT, CDR2 YNNKEL (reference sequence). The CDR3 has 14 residues. CDR3 in amino acids: CASSQAGPAAEQYF. The DNA for the CDR3 is TGTGCCAGCAGCCAAGCGGGACCCGCGGCGGAGCAGTACTTC.

This clone showed up just once. V usage is TRBV5-1 and J usage is TRBJ1-5; no firm D call. The CDR3 runs 12 residues. The V gene's germline CDR1 is SGHRS and CDR2 YFSETQ. V was clipped by 7 bases and J by 5 bases, with 10 bases between them. The CDR3 DNA reads TGCGCCAGCTCCGTCGCGGATCAGCCCCAGCATTTT. The encoded protein is CASSVADQPQHF.

The chain couples TRBV3-1 (or the pseudogene TRBV3-2) to TRBJ2-5; 8 bases map to TRBD2. The CDR3 contains 15 residues. The V segment lost 5 bases and the J segment 2 bases; nucleotides outside the gene matches: 7. CDR1 and CDR2 from the germline V gene are LGHDT and YNNKEL (reference sequence). CDR3 sequence reads: CASSYGLAYQETQYF. Written as DNA, the CDR3 is TGTGCCAGCAGCTACGGACTAGCTTATCAAGAGACCCAGTACTTC.

This clone was observed a single time. A junction end diverges from the germline sequence, so it may reflect a read error. The chain recombines TRBV15 with TRBJ2-3; 8 bases align to TRBD2. This CDR3 comprises 15 residues. Germline V lookup: CDR1 LNHNV, CDR2 YYDKDF (reference sequence). DNA for the CDR3: TGTGCCACCAGCGGAGAAGCGGGAGCGTCAGATACGCAGTATTTT. This sequence encodes CATSGEAGASDTQYF. Complete variable domain (other parts from reference TRBV15 and TRBJ2-3): DAMVIQNPRYQVTQFGKPVTLSCSQTLNHNVMYWYQQKSSQAPKLLFHYYDKDFNNEADTPDNFQSRRPNTSFCFLDIRSPGLGDTAMYLCATSGEAGASDTQYFGPGTRLTVL.

V is TRBV28 and J is TRBJ1-2; unclear D gene. The CDR3 length is 13 residues. The V gene lost 3 bases and the J gene lost 3 bases, with 8 bases spanning the gap. Germline lookup yields CDR1 MDHEN and CDR2 SYDVKM. CDR3 region: CASSFIRYYGYTF. CDR3 coding DNA: TGTGCCAGCAGTTTCATCCGTTACTATGGCTACACCTTC.